Presented here are 21 T cell receptor beta chains from one specimen sequenced in a study of T cell repertoires in cytomegalovirus infection. Their specific antigens are unknown. TCRdb re-analysed the reads in MiXCR, keeping a single row per CDR3 protein. The repertoire holds approximately 310,000 distinct CDR3 sequences, with 20% to 25% as singletons. Sequenced material: cultured PBMCs, taken from culture after CMV antigen stimulation. Receptors were obtained from a human donor in good health (CMV status not recorded). Some clones in this sample may be carry-over from other donors' samples.

In this sample, this clonotype turned up many times. The rearrangement links TRBV7-2 to TRBJ2-2; no clear D gene. With 5 bases removed from V and 6 bases from J, the gap between germline ends came to 10 bases. Germline loops: CDR1 SGHTA, CDR2 FQGNSA. The CDR3 runs to 13 residues. CDR3 coding DNA: TGTGCCAGCAGCCAGAGACGATCCGGGGAGCTGTTTTTT. It is translated as CASSQRRSGELFF. The whole variable domain, filled in from reference TRBV7-2 and TRBJ2-2, reads GAGVSQSPSNKVTEKGKDVELRCDPISGHTALYWYRQSLGQGLEFLIYFQGNSAPDKSGLPSDRFSAERTGGSVSTLTIQRTQQEDSAVYLCASSQRRSGELFFGEGSRLTVL.

The chain employs TRBV27 and TRBJ2-7, with D perhaps being TRBD1 or TRBD2 (5 bases each). The CDR3 has 13 residues. Per the germline V gene, CDR1 is MNHEY and CDR2 is SMNVEV (reference sequence). The CDR3 nucleotides are TGTGTCACGGGGCGACGGAGCGGTGCAGAGCAGTACGTC. It encodes CVTGRRSGAEQYV.

The table lists this clonotype with a few counts. This chain links TRBV11-2 with TRBJ2-2; 8 bases agree with TRBD1. Germline V lookup: CDR1 SGHAT, CDR2 FQNNGV. This CDR3 region has 14 residues. V shed 11 bases, J shed 0 bases, and the junction held 5 bases outside the gene matches. This CDR3 is CAGEDRANTGELFF. The CDR3 nucleotides are TGTGCCGGAGAGGACAGGGCGAACACCGGGGAGCTGTTTTTT.

The table lists this clonotype with a few counts. The V call is TRBV12-3 or TRBV12-4, the J call TRBJ1-2; 10 positions match TRBD1. The CDR3 consists of 12 residues. With 6 bases clipped from V and 8 bases from J, the junction kept 3 bases outside the gene matches. CDR3 sequence: CASSWDRGGYTF. The CDR3 DNA reads TGTGCCAGCAGCTGGGACAGGGGAGGCTACACCTTC.

This clonotype was recorded a few times. The V gene is TRBV15, the J gene TRBJ2-1, with D unclear. The germline V and J ends were trimmed by 8 bases and 10 bases, with 9 bases remaining between them. The CDR3 covers 10 residues. Looked up from germline, CDR1 is LNHNV and CDR2 is YYDKDF (reference sequence). This CDR3 reads CATPWWEQFF. In DNA, the CDR3 is TGTGCCACCCCATGGTGGGAGCAGTTCTTC.

This clonotype was counted ten times or more. This chain links TRBV6-2 or TRBV6-3 with TRBJ2-1; 12 nucleotides match TRBD2. CDR3 length equals 19 residues. The germline V gene encodes CDR1 MNHEY and CDR2 SVGEGT. Trimming removed 5 bases from V and 0 bases from J; junction bases left unmatched: 11. The chain's CDR3 is CASSQRLAGVLSSYNEQFF. CDR3 sequence (DNA): TGTGCCAGCAGTCAACGACTAGCGGGGGTCTTGAGCTCCTACAATGAGCAGTTCTTC.

This clonotype has at least ten counts. This sequence joins TRBV7-2 and TRBJ2-1; the match to TRBD2 covers 8 bases. The CDR3 totals 15 residues. CDR1 is SGHTA, CDR2 FQGNSA, per germline. J lost 10 bases, V lost 1 base, and 9 bases had no gene match. DNA for the CDR3: TGTGCCAGCAGCTTAGAGGGACTAGGGTATTACGAGCAGTTCTTC. Residues: CASSLEGLGYYEQFF.

This clonotype has only a few counts. The chain joins TRBV27 to TRBJ2-7; D perhaps matches TRBD1 (5 bases). Trimming shortened V by 6 bases and J by 0 bases, and 15 bases separated the two germline ends. The CDR3 sequence is 15 residues long. CDR1 is MNHEY and CDR2 is SMNVEV in the germline V gene (reference sequence). The CDR3 loop reads CASSQTGLSSYEQYF. In DNA form, the CDR3 reads TGTGCCAGCAGCCAAACAGGTTTAAGCTCCTACGAGCAGTACTTC.

The chain employs TRBV6-2 or TRBV6-3 and TRBJ1-3; weak D call: TRBD1 (6 bases). V lost 4 bases and J 1 base, leaving 11 bases between the germline ends. This CDR3 has 15 residues. The germline gives CDR1 MNHEY, CDR2 SVGEGT. The CDR3 sequence is CASSFPGASGNTIYF. The CDR3 DNA reads as TGTGCCAGCAGTTTTCCGGGGGCTTCTGGAAACACCATATATTTT.

The J gene is TRBJ2-5, the V gene TRBV5-1, with 13 bases fitting TRBD2. Germline V gene sequence: CDR1 SGHRS, CDR2 YFSETQ. The CDR3 length is 15 residues. V lost 4 bases to trimming and J lost 5 bases; unmatched junction nucleotides: 5. The CDR3 coding sequence is TGCGCCAGCAGCACAGGACTAGCGGGAGCGGAGACCCAGTACTTC. Residues: CASSTGLAGAETQYF.

This clonotype was observed a handful of times. This chain joins TRBV7-2 and TRBJ2-1; 14 nucleotides align to TRBD2. Looked up from germline, CDR1 is SGHTA and CDR2 is FQGNSA. The CDR3 has 15 amino acids. The ends lost 5 bases at V and 14 bases at J; junction bases unmatched: 11. This CDR3 reads CASSLNMGLAGVEFF. The CDR3 DNA reads TGTGCCAGCAGCCTCAATATGGGACTAGCGGGAGTGGAGTTCTTC.

The chain links TRBV7-9 to TRBJ2-5; weak D call: TRBD2 (6 bases). Per germline, CDR1 SEHNR and CDR2 FQNEAQ (reference sequence). Trimming cost V 4 bases and J 0 bases, with 9 bases left between them. The CDR3 sequence is 14 residues long. The DNA of the CDR3 is TGTGCCAGCAGCTCGGGAGAGTACCAAGAGACCCAGTACTTC. It encodes CASSSGEYQETQYF.

The V and J genes are TRBV20-1 and TRBJ1-2; 10 bases are a match to TRBD1. Germline V CDR1 and CDR2: DFQATT, SNEGSKA (reference sequence). There are 19 residues in the CDR3. V gave up 4 bases and J gave up 3 bases; unmatched junction bases: 20. The CDR3 DNA reads TGCAGTGCTAAGCCCCCGCCACCCCGGGACAGGGGACCGGACTATGGCTACACCTTC. Its translation is CSAKPPPPRDRGPDYGYTF.

This clonotype was detected only a few times. The chain is built from TRBV7-2 and TRBJ2-3, with D uncertain. In germline, CDR1 is SGHTA, CDR2 FQGNSA. V shed 5 bases and J shed 0 bases, with 9 bases lying between them. The CDR3 is 14 amino acids. The CDR3 region has the DNA TGTGCCAGCAGCACCCAAAGAAGCACAGATACGCAGTATTTT. This sequence encodes CASSTQRSTDTQYF.

The J gene is TRBJ2-7, the V gene TRBV20-1, with TRBD2 as a possible D gene (5 bases). V gave up 3 bases and J gave up 2 bases, with 23 bases separating them. Germline loops: CDR1 DFQATT, CDR2 SNEGSKA (reference sequence). The CDR3 is 17 amino acids. CDR3 bases: TGCAGTGCTAGGGATAGGGTACGGGGAGCCACTACCTACGAGCAGTACTTC. Its protein is CSARDRVRGATTYEQYF.

The chain couples TRBV7-2 to TRBJ2-2, with 9 bases aligning to TRBD2. Germline-derived CDR1 and CDR2 are SGHTA and FQGNSA. Germline trimming cut 2 bases from V and 6 bases from J; bases unmatched to any gene: 1. The length of the CDR3 is 14 residues. CDR3 sequence: CASSLRLAAGELFF. CDR3 in DNA: TGTGCCAGCAGCTTAAGACTAGCGGCCGGGGAGCTGTTTTTT. The full variable domain, completed using reference TRBV7-2 and TRBJ2-2, is GAGVSQSPSNKVTEKGKDVELRCDPISGHTALYWYRQSLGQGLEFLIYFQGNSAPDKSGLPSDRFSAERTGGSVSTLTIQRTQQEDSAVYLCASSLRLAAGELFFGEGSRLTVL.

At least ten counts were recorded for this clonotype. This chain connects TRBV6-2 or TRBV6-3 to TRBJ2-2, with D possibly matching TRBD2 (5 bases). The CDR3 length is 14 residues. CDR1 is MNHEY and CDR2 is SVGEGT in the germline V gene. Deletions cut 0 bases from V and 6 bases from J, with 8 bases between. CDR3 in amino acids: CASSYSSGAGELFF. CDR3 coding DNA: TGTGCCAGCAGTTACTCGAGCGGCGCCGGGGAGCTGTTTTTT.

This clonotype turned up a few times. The chain carries TRBV27 and TRBJ2-7; the match to TRBD1 covers 7 bases. J lost 5 bases, V lost 6 bases, and 7 bases had no gene match. The CDR3 consists of 13 residues. Germline lookup yields CDR1 MNHEY and CDR2 SMNVEV (reference sequence). In DNA, the CDR3 is TGTGCCAGCAGCTGGACAGGATACGACGAGCAGTACTTC. This codes for CASSWTGYDEQYF.

The J gene is TRBJ2-1, the V gene TRBV12-3 or TRBV12-4, with D unclear. The CDR3 is made up of 13 amino acids. Deletions cut 5 bases from V and 5 bases from J, with 10 bases between. CDR3 sequence: CASSLKEDNEQFF. The CDR3, as DNA: TGTGCCAGCAGTCTGAAGGAAGACAATGAGCAGTTCTTC.

This clonotype was found a few times. This sequence joins TRBV28 and TRBJ2-2; 8 bases agree with TRBD2. This CDR3 region has 18 residues. The junction had 14 bases not matched to a gene; V was cut back by 4 bases and J by 4 bases. CDR1 is MDHEN, CDR2 SYDVKM, per germline. In DNA, the CDR3 is TGTGCCAGCAGTTCCGGATCAAGCGGGAGTGGAAGCACCGGGGAGCTGTTTTTT. Amino acid sequence: CASSSGSSGSGSTGELFF.

V usage is TRBV19 and J usage is TRBJ1-6; 7 bases align to TRBD1. In germline, CDR1 is LNHDA, CDR2 SQIVND (reference sequence). The CDR3 is 15 residues long. Losses at the gene ends were 2 bases for V and 5 bases for J; bases not matched to a gene: 3. The CDR3 protein is CASSIRGTDNSPLHF. For the CDR3, the DNA is TGTGCCAGTAGTATAAGGGGGACAGATAATTCACCCCTCCACTTT.